This TCR beta chain emerged from a study of T-cell memory formation after mild COVID-19. Across the whole study: TCR clusters were mostly confined to one donor each.

This clonotype was counted at least ten times. What it binds is not known. Broader study findings: The finding that pre-infection memory included some responding clones suggested that cross-reactive memory joined. CD4/CD8 balance held among clones contracting day 15 to 85, and later expanders leaned CD4+.

The CDR3 loop spans 14 amino acids. V shed 5 bases, J shed 4 bases, and the junction held 4 bases outside the gene matches. Germline values: CDR1 MNHEY, CDR2 SMNVEV (reference sequence). Employing constant-segment primers, 5'RACE generated TCR alpha and TCR beta cDNA libraries bearing sample barcodes and UMIs. A single record per CDR3 protein comes from TCRdb applying MiXCR to the 5' RACE reads. The sample gives some 160,000 distinct CDR3 sequences, 10% to 15% of which show up once; 2.5% to 3.5% is in the top ten. The sample comprised PBMCs or a T cell subset sorted from them (not recorded which). The chain is built from TRBV27 and TRBJ1-1; 10 nucleotides agree with TRBD1. The TCR comes from a man between 18 and 29 years old who had mild COVID-19 (a few samples of this study predate the infection). Cell type and time point are not known. CDR3 sequence reads: CASSQRTGGTEAFF. CDR3 nucleotides: TGTGCCAGCAGTCAGAGGACAGGGGGCACTGAAGCTTTCTTT.